Presented here are 8 T cell receptor beta chains from one specimen sequenced in a study of T cell changes during pregnancy in multiple sclerosis. Only in-frame clones appear in the TCRdb table, and some are missing; sequencing was by immunoSEQ multiplex PCR. Of 35,000 to 40,000 clones detected, about nine tenths appear once; the ten largest clones hold more than 0.95%. The sample was CD4+ T cells from peripheral blood mononuclear cells, taken before pregnancy. The receptor set was obtained from a female donor with multiple sclerosis, enrolled in a pregnancy study.

The chain is built from TRBV29-1 and TRBJ2-7, with a weak D call TRBD2 (6 bases). V gave up 4 bases and J gave up 1 base, with 14 bases separating them. CDR1 and CDR2 from the germline V gene are SQVTM and ANQGSEA. This CDR3 is built from 14 residues. Written as DNA, the CDR3 is TGCAGCGTTGGAGGGTCTAGCGTATCCTACGAGCAGTACTTC. Amino acids: CSVGGSSVSYEQYF.

The V and J genes are TRBV19 and TRBJ1-5; tentatively, D is TRBD1 (6 bases). CDR3 length equals 16 residues. Germline-derived CDR1 and CDR2 are LNHDA and SQIVND (reference sequence). Trimming stripped 5 bases from V and 1 base from J, with 15 bases between. The CDR3 DNA reads as TGTGCCAGTAGTTCGCAAGGGGGGGGGAGCAATCAGCCCCAGCATTTT. It translates to CASSSQGGGSNQPQHF.

The chain is built from TRBV19 and TRBJ2-3, with D possibly matching TRBD1 (8 bases). The germline V gene encodes CDR1 LNHDA and CDR2 SQIVND (reference sequence). V was clipped by 7 bases and J by 4 bases, with 21 bases between them. The CDR3 consists of 16 residues. The CDR3 region has the DNA TGTGCCAGTACCAGGACAGGGACTAATCCGTCAGATACGCAGTATTTT. This codes for CASTRTGTNPSDTQYF. The whole variable domain, filled in from reference TRBV19 and TRBJ2-3, reads DGGITQSPKYLFRKEGQNVTLSCEQNLNHDAMYWYRQDPGQGLRLIYYSQIVNDFQKGDIAEGYSVSREKKESFPLTVTSAQKNPTAFYLCASTRTGTNPSDTQYFGPGTRLTVL.

The genes are TRBV5-1 and TRBJ2-1, with 8 bases fitting TRBD2. CDR3 length equals 13 residues. The V gene's germline CDR1 is SGHRS and CDR2 YFSETQ. V was pared by 3 bases and J by 8 bases, with 4 bases of the junction left unmatched. The CDR3 DNA reads TGCGCCAGCAGCTACGGACTAGCCTATGAGCAGTTCTTC. As protein: CASSYGLAYEQFF.

The chain has TRBV4-1 and TRBJ2-1, with 10 bases that match TRBD2. The CDR3 is 16 amino acids. Germline V gives CDR1 MGHRA, CDR2 YSYEKL. Losses at the gene ends were 2 bases for V and 7 bases for J; bases not matched to a gene: 8. The CDR3, as DNA: TGCGCCAGCAGCCAAATCGCCGGGACTAGCGCAAATGAGCAGTTCTTC. Encoded protein: CASSQIAGTSANEQFF.

This clone appeared a few times. The chain carries TRBV27 and TRBJ1-1; D unclear. V was clipped by 4 bases and J by 1 base, with 10 bases between them. The germline gives CDR1 MNHEY, CDR2 SMNVEV (reference sequence). The length of the CDR3 is 14 residues. The CDR3 sequence is CASSSPIRNTEAFF. CDR3 DNA: TGTGCCAGCAGTTCCCCCATTAGGAACACTGAAGCTTTCTTT.

This chain links TRBV9 with TRBJ1-3; no reliable D call. The CDR3 covers 16 residues. The germline V gene encodes CDR1 SGDLS and CDR2 YYNGEE. V was pared by 0 bases and J by 0 bases, with 10 bases between. CDR3 DNA: TGTGCCAGCAGCGTAGCGTCCGGGAGCTCTGGAAACACCATATATTTT. It translates to CASSVASGSSGNTIYF.

This chain connects TRBV7-2 to TRBJ2-7, with 9 bases matching TRBD2. The CDR3 has 18 amino acids. Germline V gives CDR1 SGHTA, CDR2 FQGNSA. Trimming at V came to 3 bases and at J to 4 bases, leaving 16 bases not matched to a gene. CDR3 protein: CASSFSLGGRVSAYEQYF. Here the CDR3 DNA reads TGTGCCAGCAGCTTTTCTCTTGGCGGGAGGGTATCTGCTTACGAGCAGTACTTC. The full variable domain, rest sourced from reference TRBV7-2 and TRBJ2-7, is GAGVSQSPSNKVTEKGKDVELRCDPISGHTALYWYRQSLGQGLEFLIYFQGNSAPDKSGLPSDRFSAERTGGSVSTLTIQRTQQEDSAVYLCASSFSLGGRVSAYEQYFGPGTRLTVT.